A single TCR beta chain is shown here with its context. Its target is unknown. These data belong to a study of T cell responses to AZD1222 COVID-19 vaccine. Across the study: The analysis combined second doses at about 4 or about 12 weeks.

Study results and caveats: At baseline, just 5 or 6 AZD1222 recipients tested seropositive. Donors in the cohort were predominantly white British and more often female, and clonal diversity was possibly underestimated.

Germline-derived CDR1 and CDR2 are SGHRS and YFSETQ. With 2 bases clipped from V and 5 bases from J, the junction kept 2 bases outside the gene matches. This CDR3 is 15 amino acids long. Assay used: immunoSEQ multiplex PCR; TCRdb lists only in-frame clones, some missing. Among about 110,000 clones listed, 81% were seen once. The sequencing here drew on peripheral blood, taken on day 0 of AZD1222 vaccination. This receptor was identified in an adult in good health. The chain combines TRBV5-1 with TRBJ1-6; 9 positions agree with TRBD1. The CDR3 sequence: CASSLGQGNNSPLHF. CDR3 bases: TGCGCCAGCAGCTTAGGACAGGGGAATAATTCACCCCTCCACTTT.